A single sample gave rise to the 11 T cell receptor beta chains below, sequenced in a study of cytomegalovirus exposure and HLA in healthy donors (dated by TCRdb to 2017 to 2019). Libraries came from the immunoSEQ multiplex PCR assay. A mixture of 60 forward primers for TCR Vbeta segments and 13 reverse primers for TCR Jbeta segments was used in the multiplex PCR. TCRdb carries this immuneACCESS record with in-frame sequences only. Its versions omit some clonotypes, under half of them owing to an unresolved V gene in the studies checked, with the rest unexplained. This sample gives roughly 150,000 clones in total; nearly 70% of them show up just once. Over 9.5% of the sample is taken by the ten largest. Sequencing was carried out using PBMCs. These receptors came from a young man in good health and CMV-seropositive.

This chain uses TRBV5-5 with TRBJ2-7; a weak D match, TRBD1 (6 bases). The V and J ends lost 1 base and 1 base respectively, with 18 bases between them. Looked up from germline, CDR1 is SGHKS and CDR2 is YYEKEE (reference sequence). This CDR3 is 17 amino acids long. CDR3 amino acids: CASSLSEWTVLSYEQYF. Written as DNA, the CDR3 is TGTGCCAGCAGCTTGAGTGAATGGACAGTCTTATCCTACGAGCAGTACTTC.

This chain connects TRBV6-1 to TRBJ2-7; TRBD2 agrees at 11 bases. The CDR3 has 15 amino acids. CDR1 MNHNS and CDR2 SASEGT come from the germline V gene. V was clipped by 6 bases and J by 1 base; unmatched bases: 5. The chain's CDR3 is CASSPIAGGSYEQYF. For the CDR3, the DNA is TGTGCCAGCAGCCCGATAGCGGGAGGGTCCTACGAGCAGTACTTC.

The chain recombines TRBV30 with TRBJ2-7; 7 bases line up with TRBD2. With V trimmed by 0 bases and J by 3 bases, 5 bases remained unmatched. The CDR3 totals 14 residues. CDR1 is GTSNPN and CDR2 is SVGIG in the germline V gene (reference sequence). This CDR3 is CAWSVASGNYEQYF. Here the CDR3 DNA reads TGTGCCTGGAGTGTGGCTAGCGGTAACTACGAGCAGTACTTC.

The CDR3 protein is CASGLVRDRGSFSSNQPQHF. The CDR3 bases are TGTGCTAGTGGTTTGGTACGCGACAGGGGGTCGTTTAGTAGCAATCAGCCCCAGCATTTT. This sequence joins TRBV12-5 and TRBJ1-5, with 9 bases that match TRBD1. The CDR3 totals 20 residues. Looked up from germline, CDR1 is LGHNT and CDR2 is FRNRAP. Trimming took 0 bases from V and 0 from J; bases not matched to a gene: 12.

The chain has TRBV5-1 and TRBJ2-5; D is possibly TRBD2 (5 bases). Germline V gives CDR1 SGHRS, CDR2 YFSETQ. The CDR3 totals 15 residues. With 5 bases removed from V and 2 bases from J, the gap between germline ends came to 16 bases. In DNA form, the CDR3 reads TGCGCCAGCAGTGACGGGGTCGGCCTTCAAGAGACCCAGTACTTC. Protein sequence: CASSDGVGLQETQYF.

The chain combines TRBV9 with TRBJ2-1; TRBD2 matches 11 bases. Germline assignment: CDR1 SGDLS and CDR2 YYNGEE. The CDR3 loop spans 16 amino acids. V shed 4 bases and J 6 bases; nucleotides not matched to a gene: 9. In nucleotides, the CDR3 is TGTGCCAGCAGCTCGTCCGGGACTAGCGGCGTCAATGAGCAGTTCTTC. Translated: CASSSSGTSGVNEQFF.

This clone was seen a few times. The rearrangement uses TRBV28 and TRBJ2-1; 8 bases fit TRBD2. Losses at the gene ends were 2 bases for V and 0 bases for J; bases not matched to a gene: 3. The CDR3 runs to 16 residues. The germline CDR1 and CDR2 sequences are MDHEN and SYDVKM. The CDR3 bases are TGTGCCAGCAGTTTAACTAGCGGAAGCTCCTACAATGAGCAGTTCTTC. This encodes CASSLTSGSSYNEQFF. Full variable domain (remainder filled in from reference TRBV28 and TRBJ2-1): DVKVTQSSRYLVKRTGEKVFLECVQDMDHENMFWYRQDPGLGLRLIYFSYDVKMKEKGDIPEGYSVSREKKERFSLILESASTNQTSMYLCASSLTSGSSYNEQFFGPGTRLTVL.

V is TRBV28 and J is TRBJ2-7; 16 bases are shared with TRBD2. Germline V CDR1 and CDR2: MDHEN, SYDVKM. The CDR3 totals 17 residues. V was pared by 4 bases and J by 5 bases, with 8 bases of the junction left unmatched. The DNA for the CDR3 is TGTGCCAGCAGTTCCCTCGGGACTAGCGGGAGGGCCCACGAGCAGTACTTC. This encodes CASSSLGTSGRAHEQYF.

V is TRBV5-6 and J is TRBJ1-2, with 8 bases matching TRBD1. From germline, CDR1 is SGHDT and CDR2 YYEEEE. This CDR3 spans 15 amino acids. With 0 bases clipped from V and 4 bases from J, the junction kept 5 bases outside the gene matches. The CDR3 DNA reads TGTGCCAGCAGCTTGGGGACAGGGCGAACCTATGGCTACACCTTC. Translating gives CASSLGTGRTYGYTF.

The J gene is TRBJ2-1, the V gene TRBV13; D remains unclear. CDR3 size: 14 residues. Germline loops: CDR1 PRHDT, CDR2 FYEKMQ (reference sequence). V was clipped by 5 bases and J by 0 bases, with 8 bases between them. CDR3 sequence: CASSPPSSYNEQFF. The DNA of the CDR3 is TGTGCCAGCAGCCCCCCTTCCTCCTACAATGAGCAGTTCTTC.

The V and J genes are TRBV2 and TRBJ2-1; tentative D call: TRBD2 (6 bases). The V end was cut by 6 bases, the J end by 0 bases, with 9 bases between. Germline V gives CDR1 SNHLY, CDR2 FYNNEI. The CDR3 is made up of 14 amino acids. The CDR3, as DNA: TGTGCCAGCAGCGCGACTAGCTCCTACAATGAGCAGTTCTTC. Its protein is CASSATSSYNEQFF.